These T cell receptor beta chains were read from a single sample in a study of cytomegalovirus exposure and HLA in healthy donors. TCRdb's copy holds only in-frame clones and misses some; the assay was immunoSEQ multiplex PCR. The sample consists of approximately 110,000 clones, approximately 15% of them appearing once. What was sequenced was PBMCs. Every receptor here comes from a woman younger than 35 in good health and CMV-seronegative. CDR3s include the opening cysteine and the closing phenylalanine or tryptophan. The D gene is left open where the match is weak. Rows may omit the clone size; those that give it use once, few, many or a size class.

clone size: -; D gene: TRBD1; V gene: TRBV28; J gene: TRBJ1-1; CDR3 protein: CATKEGQMNTEAFF; CDR3 DNA: TGTGCCACTAAAGAGGGACAGATGAACACTGAAGCTTTCTTT
clone size: -; D gene: TRBD1; V gene: TRBV29-1; J gene: TRBJ1-2; CDR3 protein: CSVLQQGSAYGYTF; CDR3 DNA: TGCAGCGTCCTCCAACAGGGGTCTGCCTATGGCTACACCTTC
clone size: few; D gene: -; V gene: TRBV20-1; J gene: TRBJ2-1; CDR3 protein: CSASQEDEQFF; CDR3 DNA: TGCAGTGCTAGTCAGGAGGATGAGCAGTTCTTC
clone size: few; D gene: TRBD1; V gene: TRBV29-1; J gene: TRBJ1-1; CDR3 protein: CSVGTGGVAFF; CDR3 DNA: TGCAGCGTTGGAACAGGGGGCGTAGCTTTCTTT
clone size: -; D gene: -; V gene: TRBV14; J gene: TRBJ2-5; CDR3 protein: CASSQQPAGETQYF; CDR3 DNA: TGTGCCAGCAGCCAACAGCCAGCCGGGGAGACCCAGTACTTC
clone size: few; D gene: TRBD1; V gene: TRBV7-3; J gene: TRBJ1-1; CDR3 protein: CASSTGQGSTEAFF; CDR3 DNA: TGTGCCAGCAGCACGGGACAGGGAAGCACTGAAGCTTTCTTT
clone size: few; D gene: TRBD1; V gene: TRBV30; J gene: TRBJ1-1; CDR3 protein: CAWRTGFNTEAFF; CDR3 DNA: TGTGCCTGGAGGACAGGGTTTAACACTGAAGCTTTCTTT
clone size: few; D gene: -; V gene: TRBV5-1; J gene: TRBJ1-1; CDR3 protein: CASSLAGAWYTEAFF; CDR3 DNA: TGCGCCAGCAGCTTGGCTGGGGCGTGGTACACTGAAGCTTTCTTT
clone size: few; D gene: -; V gene: TRBV2; J gene: TRBJ2-7; CDR3 protein: CATKPGPSYEQYF; CDR3 DNA: TGTGCCACAAAACCGGGTCCCTCCTACGAGCAGTACTTC
clone size: few; D gene: -; V gene: TRBV6-4; J gene: TRBJ1-1; CDR3 protein: CASTAHEGQHTEAFF; CDR3 DNA: TGTGCCAGCACCGCCCACGAAGGACAGCACACTGAAGCTTTCTTT
clone size: few; D gene: TRBD2; V gene: TRBV29-1; J gene: TRBJ2-7; CDR3 protein: CSVGTSGSYEQYF; CDR3 DNA: TGCAGCGTAGGAACTAGCGGGAGCTACGAGCAGTACTTC
clone size: few; D gene: -; V gene: TRBV7-8; J gene: TRBJ1-1; CDR3 protein: CASSRAGGNTEAFF; CDR3 DNA: TGTGCCAGCAGCCGAGCAGGAGGGAACACTGAAGCTTTCTTT
clone size: -; D gene: -; V gene: TRBV28; J gene: TRBJ1-3; CDR3 protein: CASSFSRGVGNTIYF; CDR3 DNA: TGTGCCAGCAGTTTTAGTCGGGGGGTTGGAAACACCATATATTTT
clone size: -; D gene: -; V gene: TRBV5-1; J gene: TRBJ2-3; CDR3 protein: CASSLRGLGTDTQYF; CDR3 DNA: TGCGCCAGCAGCTTGAGGGGGTTAGGCACAGATACGCAGTATTTT
clone size: few; D gene: -; V gene: TRBV6-5; J gene: TRBJ1-1; CDR3 protein: CASSYSRGGTEAFF; CDR3 DNA: TGTGCCAGCAGTTACTCGAGAGGGGGCACTGAAGCTTTCTTT
clone size: few; D gene: -; V gene: TRBV7-2; J gene: TRBJ2-3; CDR3 protein: CASSPGKVSVGTDTQYF; CDR3 DNA: TGTGCCAGCAGCCCCGGGAAGGTTAGCGTGGGCACAGATACGCAGTATTTT
clone size: few; D gene: TRBD1; V gene: TRBV29-1; J gene: TRBJ2-7; CDR3 protein: CSASGPGQFTYEQYF; CDR3 DNA: TGCAGCGCTTCAGGCCCGGGACAGTTCACCTACGAGCAGTACTTC
clone size: few; D gene: -; V gene: TRBV23-1; J gene: TRBJ1-2; CDR3 protein: CASSQSGEGLVYGYTF; CDR3 DNA: TGCGCCAGCAGTCAATCTGGTGAGGGATTGGTCTATGGCTACACCTTC
clone size: few; D gene: -; V gene: TRBV4-2; J gene: TRBJ1-1; CDR3 protein: CASSQDLLHRENTEAFF; CDR3 DNA: TGTGCCAGCAGCCAAGACCTACTCCACAGGGAGAACACTGAAGCTTTCTTT
clone size: -; D gene: TRBD1; V gene: TRBV30; J gene: TRBJ1-1; CDR3 protein: CAWSPQGAHEAFF; CDR3 DNA: TGTGCCTGGAGTCCCCAGGGGGCTCATGAAGCTTTCTTT